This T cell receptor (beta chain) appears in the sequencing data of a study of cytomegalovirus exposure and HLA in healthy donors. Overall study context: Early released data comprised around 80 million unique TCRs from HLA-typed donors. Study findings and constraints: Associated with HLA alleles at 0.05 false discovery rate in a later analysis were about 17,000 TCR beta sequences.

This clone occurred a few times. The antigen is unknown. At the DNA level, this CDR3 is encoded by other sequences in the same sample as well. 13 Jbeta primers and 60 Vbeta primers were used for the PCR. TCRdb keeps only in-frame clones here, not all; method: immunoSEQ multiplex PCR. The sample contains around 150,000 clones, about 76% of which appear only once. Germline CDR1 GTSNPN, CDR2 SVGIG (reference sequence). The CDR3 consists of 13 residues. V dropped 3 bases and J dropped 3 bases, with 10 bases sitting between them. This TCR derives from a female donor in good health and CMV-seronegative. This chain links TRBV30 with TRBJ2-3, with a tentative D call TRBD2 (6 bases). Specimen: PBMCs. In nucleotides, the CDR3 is TGTGCCTGGAGCGGGGGATCGACAGATACGCAGTATTTT. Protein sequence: CAWSGGSTDTQYF.